The 27 T cell receptor beta chains below all came from one sample that was sequenced in a study of read filtering for tumor transcriptome and immune sequencing. From 350 to 500 ng of RNA, a library with molecular barcoded alpha/delta and beta/gamma adaptors was made. TCRdb ran MiXCR on the reads and lists one entry per CDR3 protein. The table records tens of thousands of distinct CDR3 sequences, around a fifth of them present only once. Sequencing was carried out using a population of CD138-negative cells sorted from bone marrow. The receptors were gathered from a donor at least 40 years old with multiple myeloma.

Remarks on this clonotype: A far larger clone differs by one base, so this is likely a read error. The chain carries TRBV6-5 and TRBJ2-1; 10 nucleotides match TRBD1. Germline V CDR1 and CDR2: MNHEY, SVGAGI. This CDR3 is 14 amino acids long. The CDR3 spells CASSRDRGLNELFF. CDR3 DNA: TGTGCCAGCAGTCGGGACAGGGGTTTGAATGAGCTGTTCTTC.

The V call is TRBV2, the J call TRBJ2-5, with D tentatively TRBD1 or TRBD2 (5 bases each). Looked up from germline, CDR1 is SNHLY and CDR2 is FYNNEI. The germline V and J ends were trimmed by 6 bases and 4 bases, with 15 bases remaining between them. CDR3 length: 14 residues. DNA of the CDR3: TGTGCCAGCAGGATTCAGGGACCTGGAGAGACCCAGTACTTC. Amino acids: CASRIQGPGETQYF.

The chain is built from TRBV19 and TRBJ1-1; unclear D gene. V was trimmed by 1 base and J by 1 base, leaving 4 bases between them. The germline CDR1 and CDR2 sequences are LNHDA and SQIVND (reference sequence). The CDR3 covers 13 residues. CDR3 in amino acids: CASSIGQNTEAFF. The DNA of the CDR3 is TGTGCCAGTAGTATAGGACAGAACACTGAAGCTTTCTTT.

Worth noting for this clonotype: Since a much larger clone is just one base distant, this may be a read error. The chain employs TRBV11-2 and TRBJ1-4; the match to TRBD1 covers 8 bases. With V trimmed by 5 bases and J by 7 bases, 12 bases remained unmatched. The CDR3 has 16 residues. CDR1 SGHAT and CDR2 FQNNGV come from the germline V gene. The CDR3 coding sequence is TGTGCCAGCAGCGGGCCGACAGGGGTGGAGGCTGAAAAACTGTTTTTT. As protein: CASSGPTGVEAEKLFF.

Remarks on this clonotype: A read error may be the cause here, since a much bigger clone is one base away. Here the CDR3 reads CASSQDLDSGGAYEQYF. The CDR3 DNA is TGTGCCAGCAGCCAAGATCTTGATAGCGGGGGGGCCTACGAGCAGTACTTC. J is TRBJ2-7 and V is TRBV4-2, with 11 positions matching TRBD2. The CDR3 is 17 residues long. CDR1 and CDR2 (germline): LGHNA, YNFKEQ. The V and J ends lost 0 bases and 2 bases, in that order; junction bases with no gene match: 6.

In DNA, the CDR3 is TGTGCCAGCAGTCGCCAGGGGGAAGCTTTCTTT. It specifies CASSRQGEAFF. This chain connects TRBV6-6 to TRBJ1-1, with D possibly matching TRBD1 (6 bases). The V end was cut by 5 bases, the J end by 8 bases, with 9 bases between. CDR1 MNHNY and CDR2 SVGAGI come from the germline V gene (reference sequence). This CDR3 is built from 11 residues.

This clonotype has ten or more counts. V gene TRBV6-5 combines with J gene TRBJ2-1; D is perhaps TRBD1 (6 bases). The CDR3 is 14 residues long. Trimming took 5 bases from V and 9 from J, leaving 17 bases between them. CDR1 is MNHEY, CDR2 SVGAGI, per germline. CDR3 nucleotide sequence: TGTGCCAGCAGTAAAGGGGGTAGTGTCACTGAGCAGTTCTTC. Its protein is CASSKGGSVTEQFF.

This clonotype was seen only a few times. The V and J genes are TRBV3-1 and TRBJ1-1; the match to TRBD1 covers 7 bases. The CDR3 has 16 amino acids. Germline CDR1 and CDR2: LGHDT and YNNKEL (reference sequence). J lost 4 bases, V lost 5 bases, and 13 bases had no gene match. This CDR3 reads CASSFRTGSLFTEAFF. In nucleotides, the CDR3 is TGTGCCAGCAGCTTCCGGACAGGTTCCCTTTTCACTGAAGCTTTCTTT.

This clonotype has a handful of counts. This sequence joins TRBV6-1 and TRBJ2-7, with no clear D. Germline CDR1 is MNHNS and CDR2 is SASEGT. V gave up 10 bases and J gave up 1 base, with 14 bases separating them. The CDR3 is 13 amino acids. The CDR3 reads CATGGSFSYEQYF. CDR3 bases: TGTGCCACCGGCGGCTCATTTTCCTACGAGCAGTACTTC.

V usage is TRBV20-1 and J usage is TRBJ2-2; TRBD1 agrees at 10 bases. Trimming took 5 bases from V and 6 from J; bases not matched to a gene: 6. The CDR3 has 14 amino acids. Germline V gives CDR1 DFQATT, CDR2 SNEGSKA (reference sequence). CDR3 protein: CSAGGTGAAGELFF. CDR3 nucleotide sequence: TGCAGTGCTGGCGGGACAGGGGCTGCCGGGGAGCTGTTTTTT.

This clonotype was seen ten or more times. The chain uses TRBV7-9 and TRBJ1-1; TRBD1 is a possible D gene (6 bases). The CDR3 has 18 residues. V was trimmed by 6 bases and J by 6 bases, leaving 29 bases between them. Per the germline V gene, CDR1 is SEHNR and CDR2 is FQNEAQ (reference sequence). CDR3 sequence (DNA): TGTGCCAGCAGGCCGCGAAGTGTCTCGAAGGGGGTCCGGGCTGAAGCTTTCTTT. Translating gives CASRPRSVSKGVRAEAFF.

V and J are TRBV5-6 and TRBJ2-3, with D perhaps matching TRBD1 (5 bases). Trimming pared 0 bases from V and 1 base from J, leaving 6 bases between. This CDR3 has 14 residues. In germline, CDR1 is SGHDT, CDR2 YYEEEE. CDR3 protein: CASSLGGRTDTQYF. In DNA, the CDR3 is TGTGCCAGCAGCTTGGGGGGCCGCACAGATACGCAGTATTTT. Looking up the rest from reference TRBV5-6 and TRBJ2-3 gives the full variable domain: DAGVTQSPTHLIKTRGQQVTLRCSPKSGHDTVSWYQQALGQGPQFIFQYYEEEERQRGNFPDRFSGHQFPNYSSELNVNALLLGDSALYLCASSLGGRTDTQYFGPGTRLTVL.

This clonotype occurred many times. An end of the junction differs from the germline gene, which may be a read error. This rearrangement joins TRBV7-7 to TRBJ1-1; D possibly corresponds to TRBD1 (5 bases). This CDR3 is 13 amino acids long. The germline V gene has CDR1 SSHAT and CDR2 FNYEAQ (reference sequence). The CDR3 DNA reads as TGTGCTAGCAGCTTGACGACAGACACTGAAGCTTTCTTT. It encodes CASSLTTDTEAFF.

The sample holds many counts of this clonotype. The J gene is TRBJ1-1, the V gene TRBV7-3; D may be TRBD1 (5 bases). CDR1 and CDR2 from the germline V gene are SGHTA and FQGTGA. The length of the CDR3 is 13 residues. V was shortened by 5 bases and J by 3 bases, with 10 bases between the two germline ends. The CDR3 is CASSRDRYTEAFF. In nucleotides, the CDR3 is TGTGCCAGCAGCCGTGACAGATACACTGAAGCTTTCTTT.

By its share, this clonotype is medium-sized. The chain recombines TRBV27 with TRBJ2-1; D is unclear. The CDR3 runs 9 residues. V was cut by 2 bases and J by 14 bases, with 4 bases left in between. Germline V gene data show CDR1 as MNHEY and CDR2 as SMNVEV (reference sequence). The CDR3, as DNA: TGTGCCAGCAGTTTAAGCAAGTTCTTC. It is translated as CASSLSKFF.

This clonotype is deemed medium-sized. A read error may account for a junction end that differs from germline. The chain is built from TRBV14 and TRBJ2-1; D unclear. Germline CDR1 and CDR2: SGHDN and FVKESK. The CDR3 sequence is 11 residues long. CDR3 sequence reads: CASSRYNEQFF. CDR3 nucleotide sequence: TGTGCCAGTAGCCGTTACAATGAGCAGTTCTTC.

This clonotype was counted ten times or more. The chain joins TRBV10-1 to TRBJ2-1; TRBD2 matches at 11 bases. There are 14 residues in the CDR3. Germline V gene sequence: CDR1 WNHNN, CDR2 SYGVQD (reference sequence). After removal of 9 bases from V and 7 bases from J, the junction contained 8 bases not matched to a gene. CDR3 sequence reads: CASSSGGPSNEQFF. The CDR3, as DNA: TGCGCCAGTTCTAGCGGGGGGCCGTCGAATGAGCAGTTCTTC.

This clonotype was seen many times. The chain employs TRBV7-3 and TRBJ1-1, with 9 bases aligning to TRBD1. The J segment lost 8 bases and the V segment lost 8 bases, leaving 3 bases of the junction unmatched. The CDR3 covers 11 residues. The germline V gene encodes CDR1 SGHTA and CDR2 FQGTGA. The chain's CDR3 is CASGQGNEAFF. DNA for the CDR3: TGTGCCAGCGGACAGGGGAACGAAGCTTTCTTT.

This clonotype came up many times. The CDR3 DNA follows: TGTGCCAGCAGCCAAGGGAACTACAATGAGCAGTTCTTC. The encoded protein is CASSQGNYNEQFF. This chain links TRBV2 with TRBJ2-1; D remains unclear. Trimming pared 6 bases from V and 3 bases from J, leaving 9 bases between. The CDR3 is made up of 13 amino acids. CDR1 and CDR2 (germline): SNHLY, FYNNEI.

The chain carries TRBV6-5 and TRBJ2-1; TRBD1 matches 10 bases. This CDR3 comprises 12 residues. The junction had 0 bases not matched to a gene; V was cut back by 6 bases and J by 7 bases. From germline, CDR1 is MNHEY and CDR2 SVGAGI. The CDR3 bases are TGTGCCAGCAGGGGACAGGGGAATGAGCAGTTCTTC. Its translation is CASRGQGNEQFF.

Note on this clonotype: A clone one base away is much larger, so this may be a read error. The rearrangement links TRBV6-5 to TRBJ1-1, with D perhaps matching TRBD1 (6 bases). Germline loops: CDR1 MNHEY, CDR2 SVGAGI. The CDR3 loop spans 15 amino acids. The CDR3 DNA is TGTGCCTGCAGTTACTCGAGGGGGACGGTCACTGAAGCTTTCTTT. Its translation is CACSYSRGTVTEAFF.

In its sample, this clonotype was seen a few times. V is TRBV11-2 and J is TRBJ1-1; 7 bases line up with TRBD1. This CDR3 has 14 residues. Germline values: CDR1 SGHAT, CDR2 FQNNGV. Losses at the gene ends were 6 bases for V and 7 bases for J; bases not matched to a gene: 11. CDR3 coding DNA: TGTGCCAGCAGACGAGACAGGGTGGGGAGTGAAGCTTTCTTT. This translates into CASRRDRVGSEAFF.

This clonotype appeared many times. V is TRBV28 and J is TRBJ2-7; D possibly corresponds to TRBD2 (6 bases). The length of the CDR3 is 14 residues. The germline V gene has CDR1 MDHEN and CDR2 SYDVKM. Trimming removed 3 bases from V and 2 bases from J, with 11 bases in between. This CDR3 reads CASSFRDWPYEQYF. The CDR3 DNA is TGTGCCAGCAGTTTCCGGGACTGGCCCTACGAGCAGTACTTC. Combining the CDR3 with reference TRBV28 and TRBJ2-7 gives the whole variable domain DVKVTQSSRYLVKRTGEKVFLECVQDMDHENMFWYRQDPGLGLRLIYFSYDVKMKEKGDIPEGYSVSREKKERFSLILESASTNQTSMYLCASSFRDWPYEQYFGPGTRLTVT.

The sample holds many counts of this clonotype. The chain employs TRBV24-1 and TRBJ1-1; 7 nucleotides agree with TRBD1. CDR1 and CDR2 (germline): KGHDR, SFDVKD. After removal of 7 bases from V and 4 bases from J, the junction contained 5 bases not matched to a gene. CDR3 size: 13 residues. This chain's CDR3 is CATSAGGSTEAFF. The CDR3, as DNA: TGTGCCACCAGCGCAGGGGGAAGCACTGAAGCTTTCTTT.

The gene calls are TRBV29-1 and TRBJ1-1; a weak D match, TRBD1 (5 bases). The V end was cut by 6 bases, the J end by 1 base, with 6 bases between. The germline gives CDR1 SQVTM, CDR2 ANQGSEA. This CDR3 has 11 amino acids. As DNA, the CDR3 is TGCAGCGTGGGGCAGAACACTGAAGCTTTCTTT. Protein product: CSVGQNTEAFF.

This clonotype has at least ten counts. The rearrangement links TRBV28 to TRBJ2-5; D ambiguous. V was pared by 8 bases and J by 7 bases, with 11 bases between. This CDR3 has 11 residues. Germline lookup yields CDR1 MDHEN and CDR2 SYDVKM. The CDR3 reads CASGRTLTQYF. In nucleotides, the CDR3 is TGTGCCAGCGGCAGAACTTTGACCCAGTACTTC.

The chain employs TRBV18 and TRBJ2-2; 8 bases map to TRBD2. J gave up 1 base and V 8 bases, and 9 bases lay outside the gene matches. Per the germline V gene, CDR1 is KGHSH and CDR2 is LQKENI. The CDR3 totals 16 residues. Here the CDR3 reads CASQPSGGLNTGELFF. As DNA, the CDR3 is TGTGCCAGCCAACCCAGCGGGGGCTTGAACACCGGGGAGCTGTTTTTT.